This entry is about one TCR beta chain. The data stem from a study of blood T cell repertoires in COVID-19. Study-level background: Sample material is recorded as cDNA or gDNA derived from T cells, B-cell-depleted T cells, or PBMCs.

As processed by the authors: From reference gene primer amplification, estimates of nucleated cell counts were derived. TCRdb's copy holds only in-frame clones and misses some; the assay was immunoSEQ multiplex PCR. Clone size and the V and J calls come from that table; the DNA yielded D and trimming. This table has approximately 490,000 clones, approximately 86% appearing once. Study members were between roughly 18 and 90 years old and lived in 20 to 30 US regions. Sequencing input: PBMCs or T cells enriched from blood (not recorded which). The sequence derives from a woman aged 18-30 years who had recovered from COVID-19.

CDR3 in DNA: TGTGCCAGCAGCTTTCTAGGAGGGGGCCCTGCCACTGAAGCTTTCTTT. Its protein is CASSFLGGGPATEAFF. This chain uses TRBV5-4 with TRBJ1-1, with 7 nucleotides matching TRBD1. The CDR3 is made up of 16 amino acids. Trimming cost V 2 bases and J 4 bases; bases outside gene matches: 11. Germline-derived CDR1 and CDR2 are SGHNT and YYREEE (reference sequence).